This T cell receptor (beta chain) was profiled in a study of blood T cells in healthy people across ages. The germline V gene has CDR1 ENHRY and CDR2 SYGVKD. V was trimmed by 8 bases and J by 13 bases, leaving 9 bases between them. The CDR3 spans 10 residues. The use of a sample-barcoded 5' primer and a J-beta primer mix characterized a second PCR of roughly 6 to 11 cycles. Each cDNA molecule was tagged by a template-switch adaptor with 12 random nucleotides. TCRdb recomputed calls from the 5' RACE reads with MiXCR, one row per CDR3 protein. Found here are hundreds of thousands of distinct CDR3 sequences, 40% to 45% of them singletons; the top ten hold around 30%.

Sequencing was carried out using blood. The chain is built from TRBV10-3 and TRBJ1-6; no definite D call. The clonotype was recovered from an elderly man in good health. The chain's CDR3 is CAIGRSPLHF. The DNA of the CDR3 is TGTGCCATCGGACGAAGTCCCCTCCACTTT.